Sequencing of this T cell receptor (beta chain) was carried out in a study of cytomegalovirus exposure and HLA in healthy donors. The study, taken as a whole, reports: The likely explanation for a cluster of highly shared sequence variants was sequencing artifact.

The CDR3 sequence is 12 residues long. The ends lost 4 bases at V and 8 bases at J; junction bases unmatched: 5. Looked up from germline, CDR1 is SGHDT and CDR2 is YYEEEE. This clone was picked up a small number of times. What it binds is unknown. This CDR3 is also generated by other DNA sequences in the sample. Both 60 Vbeta primers and 13 Jbeta primers went into the PCR. The protocol was immunoSEQ multiplex PCR, while the TCRdb copy is restricted to in-frame clones and leaves out a portion. The table includes under 150,000 clones, approximately 8.9% detected once. The V gene is TRBV5-6, the J gene TRBJ2-7, with TRBD2 identical over 8 bases. The TCR sequence derives from a woman aged 40 to 49 in good health and CMV-seropositive. The specimen sequenced was PBMCs. This CDR3 reads CASSPTSGQQYF. The CDR3 bases are TGTGCCAGCAGCCCCACTAGCGGCCAGCAGTACTTC.